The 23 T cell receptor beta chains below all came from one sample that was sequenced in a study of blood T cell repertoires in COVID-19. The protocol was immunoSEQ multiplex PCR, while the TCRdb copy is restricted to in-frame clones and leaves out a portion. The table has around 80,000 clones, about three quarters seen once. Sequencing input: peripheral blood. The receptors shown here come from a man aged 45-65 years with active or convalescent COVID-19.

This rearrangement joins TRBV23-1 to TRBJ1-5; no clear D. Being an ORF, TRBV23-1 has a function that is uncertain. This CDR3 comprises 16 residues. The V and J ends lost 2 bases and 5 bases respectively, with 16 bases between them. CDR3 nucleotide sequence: TGCGCCAGCAGTCAACCCCGGACCTGCGGGGATCAGCCCCAGCATTTT. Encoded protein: CASSQPRTCGDQPQHF.

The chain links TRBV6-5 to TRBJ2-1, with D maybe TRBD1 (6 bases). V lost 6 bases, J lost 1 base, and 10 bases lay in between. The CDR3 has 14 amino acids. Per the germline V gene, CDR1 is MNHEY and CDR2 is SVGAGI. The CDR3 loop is CASSTGSSYNEQFF. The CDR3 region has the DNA TGTGCCAGCAGCACAGGGAGTTCCTACAATGAGCAGTTCTTC.

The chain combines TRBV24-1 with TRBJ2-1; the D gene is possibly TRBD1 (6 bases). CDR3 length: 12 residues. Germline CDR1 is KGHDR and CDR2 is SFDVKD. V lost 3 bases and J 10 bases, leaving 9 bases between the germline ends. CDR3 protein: CATSDPDREQFF. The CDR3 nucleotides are TGTGCCACCAGTGATCCCGACAGGGAGCAGTTCTTC.

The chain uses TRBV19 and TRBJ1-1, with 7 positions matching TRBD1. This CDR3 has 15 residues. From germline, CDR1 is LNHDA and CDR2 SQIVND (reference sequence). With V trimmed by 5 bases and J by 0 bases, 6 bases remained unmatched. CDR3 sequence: CASSPGTVLNTEAFF. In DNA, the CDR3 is TGTGCCAGTAGTCCCGGGACAGTTTTGAACACTGAAGCTTTCTTT.

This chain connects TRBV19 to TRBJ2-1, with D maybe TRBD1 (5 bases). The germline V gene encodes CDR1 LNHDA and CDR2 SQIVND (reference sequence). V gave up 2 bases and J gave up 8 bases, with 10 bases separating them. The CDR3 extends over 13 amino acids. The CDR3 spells CASSIRGDDEQFF. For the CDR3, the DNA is TGTGCCAGTAGTATAAGGGGTGATGATGAGCAGTTCTTC.

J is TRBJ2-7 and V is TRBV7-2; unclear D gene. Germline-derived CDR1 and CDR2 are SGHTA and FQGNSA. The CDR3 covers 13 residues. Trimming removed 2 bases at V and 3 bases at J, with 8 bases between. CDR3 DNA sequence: TGTGCCAGCAGCTTACCGCAGGACTACGAGCAGTACTTC. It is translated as CASSLPQDYEQYF.

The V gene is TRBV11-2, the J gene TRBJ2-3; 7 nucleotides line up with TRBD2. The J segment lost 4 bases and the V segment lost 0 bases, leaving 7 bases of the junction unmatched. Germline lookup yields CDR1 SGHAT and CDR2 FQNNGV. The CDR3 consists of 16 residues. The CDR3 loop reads CASSLEAASGADTQYF. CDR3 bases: TGTGCCAGCAGCTTAGAGGCGGCTAGCGGCGCAGATACGCAGTATTTT.

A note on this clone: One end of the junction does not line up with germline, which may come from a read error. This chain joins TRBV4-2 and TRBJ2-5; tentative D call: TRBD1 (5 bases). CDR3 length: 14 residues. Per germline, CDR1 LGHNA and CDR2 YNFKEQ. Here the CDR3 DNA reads TGTGCCAGCAGCCAAGATAGCCCGACAGAGGCCCAGTACTTC. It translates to CASSQDSPTEAQYF.

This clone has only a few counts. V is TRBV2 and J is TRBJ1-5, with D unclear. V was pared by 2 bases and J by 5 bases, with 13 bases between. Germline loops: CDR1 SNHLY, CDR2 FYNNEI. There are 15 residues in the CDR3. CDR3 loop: CASSEWEGGDQPQHF. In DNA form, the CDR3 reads TGTGCCAGCAGTGAATGGGAGGGAGGCGATCAGCCCCAGCATTTT.

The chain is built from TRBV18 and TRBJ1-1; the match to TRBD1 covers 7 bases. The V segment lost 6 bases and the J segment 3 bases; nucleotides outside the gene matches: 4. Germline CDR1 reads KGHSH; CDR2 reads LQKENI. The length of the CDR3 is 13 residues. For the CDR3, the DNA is TGTGCCAGCTCCCGACAGGGTGACACTGAAGCTTTCTTT. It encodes CASSRQGDTEAFF.

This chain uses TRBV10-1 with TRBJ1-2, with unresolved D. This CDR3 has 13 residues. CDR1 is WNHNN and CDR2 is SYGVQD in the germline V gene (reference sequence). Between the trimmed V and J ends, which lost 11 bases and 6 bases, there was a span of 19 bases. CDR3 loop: CAPSRLLGNGYTF. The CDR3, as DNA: TGCGCCCCCTCCAGGCTCCTTGGCAATGGCTACACCTTC.

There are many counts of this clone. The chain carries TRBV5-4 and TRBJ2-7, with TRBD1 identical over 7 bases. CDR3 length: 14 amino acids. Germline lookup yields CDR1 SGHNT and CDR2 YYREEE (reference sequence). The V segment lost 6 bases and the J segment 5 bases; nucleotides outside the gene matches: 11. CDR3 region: CASNPPGQPHEQYF. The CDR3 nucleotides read TGTGCCAGCAACCCCCCGGGACAGCCCCACGAGCAGTACTTC. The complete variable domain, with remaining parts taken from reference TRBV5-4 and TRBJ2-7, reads ETGVTQSPTHLIKTRGQQVTLRCSSQSGHNTVSWYQQALGQGPQFIFQYYREEENGRGNFPPRFSGLQFPNYSSELNVNALELDDSALYLCASNPPGQPHEQYFGPGTRLTVT.

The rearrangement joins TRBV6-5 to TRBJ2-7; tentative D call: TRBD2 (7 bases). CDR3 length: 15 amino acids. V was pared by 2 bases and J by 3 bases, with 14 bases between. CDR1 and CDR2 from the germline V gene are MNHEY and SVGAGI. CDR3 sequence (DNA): TGTGCCAGCAGTTACGAGGGGGGGCCCGTCTACGAGCAGTACTTC. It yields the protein CASSYEGGPVYEQYF.

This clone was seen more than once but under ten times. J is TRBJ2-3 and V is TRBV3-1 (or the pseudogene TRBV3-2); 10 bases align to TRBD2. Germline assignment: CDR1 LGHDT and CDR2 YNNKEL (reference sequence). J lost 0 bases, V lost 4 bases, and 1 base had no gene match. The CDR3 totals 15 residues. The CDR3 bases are TGTGCCAGCAGCCCGACTAGCGGGAGCACAGATACGCAGTATTTT. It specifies CASSPTSGSTDTQYF.

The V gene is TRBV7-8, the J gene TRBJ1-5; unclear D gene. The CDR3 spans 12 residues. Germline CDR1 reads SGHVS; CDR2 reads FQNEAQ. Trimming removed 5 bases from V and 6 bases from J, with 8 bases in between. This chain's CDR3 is CASSQRSQPQHF. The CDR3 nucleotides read TGTGCCAGCAGCCAGAGAAGTCAGCCCCAGCATTTT. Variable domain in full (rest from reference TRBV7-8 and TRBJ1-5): GAGVSQSPRYKVAKRGQDVALRCDPISGHVSLFWYQQALGQGPEFLTYFQNEAQLDKSGLPSDRFFAERPEGSVSTLKIQRTQQEDSAVYLCASSQRSQPQHFGDGTRLSIL.

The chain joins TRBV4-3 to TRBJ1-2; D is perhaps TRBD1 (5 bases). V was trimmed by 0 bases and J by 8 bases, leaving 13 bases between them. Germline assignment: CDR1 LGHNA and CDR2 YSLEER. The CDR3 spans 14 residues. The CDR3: CASSQEGGVGGYTF. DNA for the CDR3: TGCGCCAGCAGCCAAGAGGGGGGAGTAGGCGGCTACACCTTC.

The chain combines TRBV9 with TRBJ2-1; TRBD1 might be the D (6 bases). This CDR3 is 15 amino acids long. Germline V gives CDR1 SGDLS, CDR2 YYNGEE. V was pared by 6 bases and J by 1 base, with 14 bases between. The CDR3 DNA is TGTGCCAGCAAGACAGGACCAGGGTCCTACAATGAGCAGTTCTTC. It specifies CASKTGPGSYNEQFF.

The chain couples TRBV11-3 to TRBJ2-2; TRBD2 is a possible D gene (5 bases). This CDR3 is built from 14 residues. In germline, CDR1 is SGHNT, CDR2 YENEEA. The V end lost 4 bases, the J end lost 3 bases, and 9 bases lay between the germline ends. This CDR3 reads CASSSGLDTGELFF. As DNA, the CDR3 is TGTGCCAGCAGCTCTGGACTCGACACCGGGGAGCTGTTTTTT.

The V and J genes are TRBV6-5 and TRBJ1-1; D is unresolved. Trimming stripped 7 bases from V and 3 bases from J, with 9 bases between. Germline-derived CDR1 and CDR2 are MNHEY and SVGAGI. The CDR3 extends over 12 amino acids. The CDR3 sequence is CASIPDYTEAFF. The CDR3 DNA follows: TGTGCCAGCATTCCCGACTACACTGAAGCTTTCTTT.

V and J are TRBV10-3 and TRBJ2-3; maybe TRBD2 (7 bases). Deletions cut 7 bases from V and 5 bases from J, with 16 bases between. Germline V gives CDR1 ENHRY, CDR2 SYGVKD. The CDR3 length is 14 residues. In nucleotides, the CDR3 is TGTGCCATCACCGGGGGGCAGGGATTAGATACGCAGTATTTT. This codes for CAITGGQGLDTQYF.

This CDR3 is CASSQRLAGGGDTQYF. CDR3 nucleotide sequence: TGTGCCAGCAGTCAACGACTAGCGGGGGGCGGGGATACGCAGTATTTT. The J gene is TRBJ2-3, the V gene TRBV7-8, with 13 bases aligning to TRBD2. The CDR3 is 16 amino acids. CDR1 is SGHVS and CDR2 is FQNEAQ in the germline V gene. The V segment lost 6 bases and the J segment 6 bases; nucleotides outside the gene matches: 9.

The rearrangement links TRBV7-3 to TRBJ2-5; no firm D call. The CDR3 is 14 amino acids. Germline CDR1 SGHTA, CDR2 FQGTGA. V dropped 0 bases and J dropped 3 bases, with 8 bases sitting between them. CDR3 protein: CASSLTHSKETQYF. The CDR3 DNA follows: TGTGCCAGCAGCTTAACCCACTCAAAAGAGACCCAGTACTTC.

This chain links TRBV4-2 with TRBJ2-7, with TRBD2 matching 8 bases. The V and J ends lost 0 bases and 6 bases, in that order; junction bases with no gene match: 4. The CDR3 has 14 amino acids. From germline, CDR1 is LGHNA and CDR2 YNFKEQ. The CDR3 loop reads CASSQDWTSSEQYF. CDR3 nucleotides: TGTGCCAGCAGCCAAGATTGGACTAGCAGCGAGCAGTACTTC.